These 20 T cell receptor beta chains were sequenced from one sample in a study of OX40 agonist ivuxolimab in advanced cancers. Generated by immunoSEQ multiplex PCR, the TCRdb table keeps only in-frame clones and is missing some. In the table there are tens of thousands of clones, around 90% of which are singletons. The starting material was CD4+ or CD8+ T cells sorted from blood, obtained in a trial of the OX40 agonist ivuxolimab. The receptors stem from an adult with an advanced solid tumor such as melanoma, head and neck, liver or kidney cancer.

The rearrangement uses TRBV14 and TRBJ1-2; D unresolved. The CDR3 consists of 14 residues. V lost 4 bases, J lost 3 bases, and 12 bases lay in between. Germline-derived CDR1 and CDR2 are SGHDN and FVKESK. CDR3 protein: CASSPLWAYYGYTF. The CDR3 coding sequence is TGTGCCAGCAGCCCCCTATGGGCCTACTATGGCTACACCTTC.

The chain joins TRBV5-6 to TRBJ2-7; D ambiguous. Trimming pared 3 bases from V and 5 bases from J, leaving 9 bases between. Germline V lookup: CDR1 SGHDT, CDR2 YYEEEE. The CDR3 has 12 amino acids. The chain's CDR3 is CASSSTPHEQYF. For the CDR3, the DNA is TGTGCCAGCAGCTCCACACCGCACGAGCAGTACTTC.

The gene calls are TRBV29-1 and TRBJ1-1; tentative D call: TRBD1 (5 bases). From germline, CDR1 is SQVTM and CDR2 ANQGSEA. Trimming stripped 2 bases from V and 8 bases from J, with 18 bases between. There are 14 residues in the CDR3. Here the CDR3 reads CSVEPTASPGEAFF. CDR3 DNA sequence: TGCAGCGTTGAACCGACAGCTTCCCCTGGAGAAGCTTTCTTT.

This chain's CDR3 is CAWSVLVGDMFF. The CDR3 region has the DNA TGTGCCTGGAGTGTATTGGTCGGGGATATGTTCTTC. The chain employs TRBV30 and TRBJ2-1; tentative D call: TRBD2 (5 bases). Germline CDR1 reads GTSNPN; CDR2 reads SVGIG (reference sequence). The length of the CDR3 is 12 residues. Deletions cut 0 bases from V and 15 bases from J, with 15 bases between.

The gene calls are TRBV5-7 and TRBJ2-1; 10 nucleotides line up with TRBD2. TRBV5-7 is flagged as an ORF with uncertain function. This CDR3 is built from 18 residues. V lost 2 bases, J lost 0 bases, and 8 bases stayed unmatched. CDR3 sequence: CASSFRTSGVSSYNEQFF. Here the CDR3 DNA reads TGTGCCAGCAGCTTCCGGACTAGCGGCGTAAGCTCCTACAATGAGCAGTTCTTC.

The rearrangement uses TRBV5-6 and TRBJ2-1, with 7 bases fitting TRBD1. Germline lookup yields CDR1 SGHDT and CDR2 YYEEEE. The CDR3 spans 15 residues. V lost 4 bases to trimming and J lost 0 bases; unmatched junction nucleotides: 4. CDR3 bases: TGTGCCAGCAGCGAGACAGGGAACTCCTACAATGAGCAGTTCTTC. Amino acids: CASSETGNSYNEQFF.

The chain recombines TRBV27 with TRBJ2-1; D is undetermined. In germline, CDR1 is MNHEY, CDR2 SMNVEV (reference sequence). V was cut by 0 bases and J by 5 bases, with 8 bases left in between. The CDR3 has 14 amino acids. The CDR3 region has the DNA TGTGCCAGCAGTTTATCGATCCCGAACAATGAGCAGTTCTTC. Its translation is CASSLSIPNNEQFF.

This chain's CDR3 is CASSQFGGGVNNSPLHF. DNA of the CDR3: TGCGCCAGCAGCCAATTTGGGGGAGGGGTTAATAATTCACCCCTCCACTTT. This chain links TRBV4-1 with TRBJ1-6; D might be TRBD1 (5 bases). CDR1 MGHRA and CDR2 YSYEKL come from the germline V gene. The CDR3 runs 17 residues. V was trimmed by 2 bases and J by 5 bases, leaving 16 bases between them.

V gene TRBV7-9 combines with J gene TRBJ1-1, with no clear D. Germline loops: CDR1 SEHNR, CDR2 FQNEAQ (reference sequence). The ends were cut back, 8 bases at V and 2 bases at J, with 9 bases in the middle. CDR3 length equals 12 residues. The CDR3 spells CASGRVNTEAFF. CDR3 nucleotide sequence: TGTGCCAGCGGTCGGGTCAACACTGAAGCTTTCTTT.

The chain couples TRBV6-6 to TRBJ1-2; D not certain. The germline V and J ends were trimmed by 4 bases and 2 bases, with 8 bases remaining between them. Germline V gives CDR1 MNHNY, CDR2 SVGAGI (reference sequence). CDR3 length: 13 residues. The CDR3 coding sequence is TGTGCCAGCAGTTCCAAGAGAAACTATGGCTACACCTTC. The encoded protein is CASSSKRNYGYTF.

The chain links TRBV18 to TRBJ2-7, with D maybe TRBD2 (5 bases). The CDR3 spans 12 residues. V was pared by 4 bases and J by 7 bases, with 11 bases between. Germline V CDR1 and CDR2: KGHSH, LQKENI. Written as DNA, the CDR3 is TGTGCCAGCTCACGTCCCACGGGGGAGCAGTACTTC. As protein: CASSRPTGEQYF.

The rearrangement links TRBV19 to TRBJ2-1; 9 bases map to TRBD2. The J segment lost 7 bases and the V segment lost 6 bases, leaving 10 bases of the junction unmatched. The CDR3 covers 15 residues. Germline V lookup: CDR1 LNHDA, CDR2 SQIVND (reference sequence). The DNA for the CDR3 is TGTGCCAGTAGCCCGGGACTAGCCGGGGGAAATGAGCAGTTCTTC. Encoded protein: CASSPGLAGGNEQFF.

The CDR3 loop reads CASSLGQNSYEQYF. In DNA, the CDR3 is TGTGCCAGCAGTTTAGGACAGAATTCCTACGAGCAGTACTTC. The chain is built from TRBV27 and TRBJ2-7; possible D gene TRBD1, 6 bases. Germline CDR1 is MNHEY and CDR2 is SMNVEV (reference sequence). Trimming shortened V by 2 bases and J by 1 base, and 9 bases separated the two germline ends. This CDR3 spans 14 amino acids.

The chain uses TRBV19 and TRBJ2-1; the D gene is possibly TRBD1 (6 bases). The CDR3 consists of 13 residues. In germline, CDR1 is LNHDA, CDR2 SQIVND (reference sequence). Trimming took 10 bases from V and 4 from J, leaving 14 bases between them. The CDR3 here is CAISRTAYNEQFF. The CDR3 region has the DNA TGTGCCATTAGCAGGACAGCTTACAATGAGCAGTTCTTC.

V usage is TRBV19 and J usage is TRBJ2-7; D perhaps matches TRBD1 (6 bases). Between the trimmed V and J ends, which lost 10 bases and 0 bases, there was a span of 16 bases. The CDR3 loop spans 14 amino acids. Germline CDR1 and CDR2: LNHDA and SQIVND (reference sequence). CDR3 coding DNA: TGTGCCACCGCCTCGGGACACATCTCCTACGAGCAGTACTTC. Residues: CATASGHISYEQYF.

The rearrangement uses TRBV7-9 and TRBJ2-7, with D perhaps TRBD2 (5 bases). Germline V CDR1 and CDR2: SEHNR, FQNEAQ (reference sequence). Trimming removed 5 bases from V and 3 bases from J, with 14 bases in between. This CDR3 is 14 amino acids long. This CDR3 reads CASSHRTEDYEQYF. CDR3 in DNA: TGTGCCAGCAGCCACCGGACGGAGGACTACGAGCAGTACTTC.

The rearrangement links TRBV4-1 to TRBJ1-1; no reliable D call. The V and J ends lost 1 base and 1 base respectively, with 10 bases between them. The CDR3 covers 15 residues. Germline V gene data show CDR1 as MGHRA and CDR2 as YSYEKL. CDR3 nucleotide sequence: TGCGCCAGCAGCCAAGTCGGGGTTTCGAACACTGAAGCTTTCTTT. This gives the protein CASSQVGVSNTEAFF.

The V gene is TRBV7-3, the J gene TRBJ1-1; D remains unclear. The V end lost 3 bases, the J end lost 2 bases, and 7 bases lay between the germline ends. Germline V lookup: CDR1 SGHTA, CDR2 FQGTGA. The length of the CDR3 is 13 residues. CDR3 in DNA: TGTGCCAGCAGCTTTTGGGCAAACACTGAAGCTTTCTTT. As protein: CASSFWANTEAFF.

The CDR3 spells CASSPAGLAGDNEQFF. The CDR3 DNA follows: TGTGCCAGCAGTCCGGCTGGACTCGCGGGTGACAATGAGCAGTTCTTC. V and J are TRBV27 and TRBJ2-1; tentative D call: TRBD2 (5 bases). The CDR3 is 16 residues long. V lost 5 bases and J lost 5, with 19 bases in between. Germline V lookup: CDR1 MNHEY, CDR2 SMNVEV (reference sequence).

The V call is TRBV5-1, the J call TRBJ2-7; maybe TRBD2 (6 bases). Germline loops: CDR1 SGHRS, CDR2 YFSETQ. Trimming took off 7 bases at V and 2 bases at J, with 13 bases between the two ends. The CDR3 is 13 amino acids. The CDR3 DNA follows: TGCGCCAGCCGCGGGACGGGGACCTACGAGCAGTACTTC. This sequence encodes CASRGTGTYEQYF.